This T cell receptor beta chain is from a study of cytomegalovirus exposure and HLA in healthy donors. V lost 0 bases and J lost 9; bases outside the gene matches: 8. CDR3 length: 16 residues. The V gene's germline CDR1 is MNHEY and CDR2 SVGAGI. A multiplex PCR was run with 60 Vbeta primers and 13 Jbeta primers. Sequencing used immunoSEQ multiplex PCR; TCRdb keeps in-frame clones, though not all of them. The sample consists of 100,000 to 150,000 clones, more than 15% of them appearing once. The table lists this clone with a few counts. Sequencing was performed on PBMCs. The chain is built from TRBV6-5 and TRBJ2-1, with 10 nucleotides matching TRBD2. The clonotype originates from a female donor in good health and CMV-seropositive. CDR3 amino acids: CASSYSSSGGKGEQFF. The CDR3 nucleotides read TGTGCCAGCAGTTACTCGAGTAGCGGGGGGAAGGGTGAGCAGTTCTTC.